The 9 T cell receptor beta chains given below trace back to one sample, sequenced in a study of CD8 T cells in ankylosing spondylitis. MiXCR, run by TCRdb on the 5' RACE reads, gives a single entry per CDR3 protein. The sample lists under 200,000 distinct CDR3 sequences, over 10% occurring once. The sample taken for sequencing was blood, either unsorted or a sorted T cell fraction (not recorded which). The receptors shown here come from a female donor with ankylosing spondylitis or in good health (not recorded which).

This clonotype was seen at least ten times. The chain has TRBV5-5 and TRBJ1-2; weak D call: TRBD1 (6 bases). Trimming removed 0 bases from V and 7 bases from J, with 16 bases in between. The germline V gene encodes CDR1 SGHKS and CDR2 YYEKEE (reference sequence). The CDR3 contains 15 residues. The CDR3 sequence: CASSLASGQGLGYTF. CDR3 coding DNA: TGTGCCAGCAGCTTGGCGTCGGGGCAGGGGCTTGGCTACACCTTC.

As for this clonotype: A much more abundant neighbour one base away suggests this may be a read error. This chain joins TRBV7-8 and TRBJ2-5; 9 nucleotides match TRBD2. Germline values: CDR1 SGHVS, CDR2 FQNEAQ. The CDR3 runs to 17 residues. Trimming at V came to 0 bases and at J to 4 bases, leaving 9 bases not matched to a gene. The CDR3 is CASSLAISGGGVETQYF. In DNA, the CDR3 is TGTGCCAGCAGCTTAGCGATTAGCGGGGGAGGTGTAGAGACCCAGTACTTC.

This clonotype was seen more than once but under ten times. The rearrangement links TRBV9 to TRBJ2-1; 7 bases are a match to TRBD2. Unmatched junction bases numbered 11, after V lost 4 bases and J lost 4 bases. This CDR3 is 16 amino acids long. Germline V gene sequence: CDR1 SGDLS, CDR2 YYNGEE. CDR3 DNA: TGTGCCAGCAGCCCCCCGGGCCTAGCGGAATACAATGAGCAGTTCTTC. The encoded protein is CASSPPGLAEYNEQFF.

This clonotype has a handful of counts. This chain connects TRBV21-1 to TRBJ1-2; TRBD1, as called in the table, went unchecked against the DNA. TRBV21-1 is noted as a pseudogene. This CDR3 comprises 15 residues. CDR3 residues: CASSKGQKDNYGYTF. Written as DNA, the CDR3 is TGTGCCAGCAGCAAAGGACAGAAAGATAACTATGGCTACACCTTC.

CDR3 nucleotide sequence: TGTGCCAGCAGTTTGGGTTTACAGGGTTGGAGCTCCTACGAGCAGTACTTC. It specifies CASSLGLQGWSSYEQYF. V gene TRBV12-3 or TRBV12-4 combines with J gene TRBJ2-7; tentatively, D is TRBD1 (6 bases). The V and J ends lost 3 bases and 0 bases respectively, with 18 bases between them. This CDR3 has 17 amino acids.

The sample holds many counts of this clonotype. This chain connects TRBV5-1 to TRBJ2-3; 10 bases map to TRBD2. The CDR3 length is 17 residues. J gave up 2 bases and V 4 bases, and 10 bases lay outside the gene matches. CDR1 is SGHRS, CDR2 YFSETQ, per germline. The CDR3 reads CASSPPTGTSDTDTQYF. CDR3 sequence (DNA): TGCGCCAGCAGCCCGCCTACCGGGACTAGCGACACAGATACGCAGTATTTT.

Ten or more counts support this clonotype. The CDR3 DNA reads as TGCAGCGTTAACACAGGGGTAGGCTACACCTTC. It codes for CSVNTGVGYTF. The rearrangement links TRBV29-1 to TRBJ1-2; TRBD1 aligns across 7 bases. The length of the CDR3 is 11 residues. Trimming at V came to 5 bases and at J to 8 bases, leaving 5 bases not matched to a gene. Germline CDR1 and CDR2: SQVTM and ANQGSEA.

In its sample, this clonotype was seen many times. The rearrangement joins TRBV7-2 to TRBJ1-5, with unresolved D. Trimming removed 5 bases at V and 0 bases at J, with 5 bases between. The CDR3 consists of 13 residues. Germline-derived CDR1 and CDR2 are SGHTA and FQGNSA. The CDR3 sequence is CASSPRSNQPQHF. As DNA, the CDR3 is TGTGCCAGCAGCCCCCGTAGCAATCAGCCCCAGCATTTT.

The CDR3 DNA reads TGTGCCAGCTCACCACCGTCTGATTCCCTGACCCAGCATTTT. It codes for CASSPPSDSLTQHF. V gene TRBV18 combines with J gene TRBJ1-5; unclear D gene. The CDR3 runs 14 residues. Germline V gene sequence: CDR1 KGHSH, CDR2 LQKENI. With 0 bases removed from V and 11 bases from J, the gap between germline ends came to 14 bases. The full variable domain, in which reference TRBV18 and TRBJ1-5 provide the parts outside the CDR3, is NAGVMQNPRHLVRRRGQEARLRCSPMKGHSHVYWYRQLPEEGLKFMVYLQKENIIDESGMPKERFSAEFPKEGPSILRIQQVVRGDSAAYFCASSPPSDSLTQHFGDGTRLSIL.